Here is one TCR beta chain with its context. There is no known antigen for this receptor. Within one base of it there is no much larger clone, and no base qualities were kept. The CDR3 regions of human TCRbeta chains were analyzed by immunosequencing. The paper's processing steps were these. TCRs in the repertoires were matched against a reference library of SARS-CoV-2-specific TCRs that had been generated with the MIRA antigen-specificity platform. Breadth was defined as the fraction of unique TCRs that were SARS-CoV-2-associated. Depth was defined as the fraction of total T cells that were SARS-CoV-2-associated. Using the MIRA data, each spike-specific TCR was assigned both to the spike region to which the TCR was reactive and to a CD4 or CD8 class. Log10-transformed breadth and depth values were compared by one-way ANOVA with Sidak's multiple comparisons tests. TCRdb mirrors the immuneACCESS table, restricted to in-frame sequences. Some clones are absent from its copies; in checked studies, under half trace to an unresolved V gene, and the reason for the others is unknown. That table supplies the V and J calls and clone size; D and trimming were determined from the DNA. This sample has 90,000 to 150,000 clones in its table, and 92% of those were observed once. The ten most abundant clones make up approximately 8% of the sample.

This sample was taken from a study of T cell responses to AZD1222 COVID-19 vaccine (dated by TCRdb to about 2021). Background on the whole study: TCR sequencing was performed for about 240 trial participants, of whom roughly 200 were given two doses of AZD1222 and approximately 25 were given two doses of MenACWY control vaccine. Trial participants were enrolled by age into subgroups of 18-55, 56-69 and 70-plus years, and around 150, 29 and 61 TCR-sequenced participants, respectively, were included in these subgroups.

Broader findings and caveats from the paper: Reportedly, close to half of the unique spike-specific TCRs recognized epitopes lying outside the regions that are mutated in the B.1.351 and B.1.1.7 variants. Conclusions about previously exposed vaccinees were limited because only a handful of AZD1222 recipients were SARS-CoV-2 seropositive at baseline. Because no day 14 peak-response samples were available, repertoires were characterized only after the peak T cell response. After two AZD1222 doses, both the breadth and the depth of spike-specific TCRs were significantly higher than at day 0 and than in MenACWY recipients. The whole spike protein was spanned by vaccine-associated CD4 TCRs, and dominant responses were seen in regions 160-218 and 743-854. In the small 56-69-year group, the increase in depth fell short of significance, most likely because of low power. Most participants were white British and females outnumbered males, and the authors suggested that clonal diversity may have been underestimated.

The CDR3 holds 14 amino acids from the cysteine to the phenylalanine. CDR3 DNA is the only sequence kept; it has 42 bases, read in frame from the first base. V is shortened by 2 bases, J by 2 bases, and the region joining them spans 8 bases. As encoded in the germline V gene, CDR1 is SGDLS while CDR2 is YYNGEE. Sample time point, as interpreted from the label and publication: about 28 days (+/-7) after the second vaccine dose. AZD1222 recipients given second doses at about 4 weeks or at about 12 weeks were pooled, since spike-specific TCR depth and breadth were not found to differ between the two schedules. The vaccinee samples were drawn from two UK trials, COV001 and COV002, one of which was a single-blind randomized controlled phase 2/3 trial testing AZD1222 (ChAdOx1 nCoV-19) in healthy adults. For TCRbeta chain sequencing, PBMC samples from trial participants were taken at day 0 and at day 28 after the second dose.

The chain employs TRBV9 and TRBJ1-3, with the identity of the D gene unclear. The specimen comprised peripheral blood, sampled 28 days after the second AZD1222 dose. The TCR comes from an adult who received the AZD1222 COVID-19 vaccine. The CDR3 protein is CASSVQPTGNTIYF. The sequenced DNA: TGTGCCAGCAGCGTGCAGCCAACTGGAAACACCATATATTTT.